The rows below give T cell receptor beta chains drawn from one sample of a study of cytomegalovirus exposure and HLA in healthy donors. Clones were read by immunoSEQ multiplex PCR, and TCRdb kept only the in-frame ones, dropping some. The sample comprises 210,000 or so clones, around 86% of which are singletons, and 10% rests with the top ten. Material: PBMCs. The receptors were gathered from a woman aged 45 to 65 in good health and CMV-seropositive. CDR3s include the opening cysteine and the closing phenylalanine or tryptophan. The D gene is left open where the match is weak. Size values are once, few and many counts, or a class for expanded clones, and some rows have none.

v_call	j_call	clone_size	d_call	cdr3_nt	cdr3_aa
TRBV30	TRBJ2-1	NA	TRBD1	TGTGCCTGGAGTGTCGACAGGGGACGGTTCTTC	CAWSVDRGRFF
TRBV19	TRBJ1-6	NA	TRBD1	TGTGCCAGTAGTATCTCCGACAGGGCAGTACATTCACCCCTCCACTTT	CASSISDRAVHSPLHF
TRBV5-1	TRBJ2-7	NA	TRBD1	TGCGCCAGCGGCCTGAACAGGGGGAGGACATACGAGCAGTACTTC	CASGLNRGRTYEQYF
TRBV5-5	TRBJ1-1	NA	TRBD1	TGTGCCAGCAGGCCCACAGGGGGCCGAGCTTTCTTT	CASRPTGGRAFF
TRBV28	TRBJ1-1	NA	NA	TGTGCCAGCAGTGCTGGAGGGTTTGACCTGAACACTGAAGCTTTCTTT	CASSAGGFDLNTEAFF
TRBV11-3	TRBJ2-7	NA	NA	TGTGCCAGCAGCTCTGGCGGGGACTCCTACGAGCAGTACTTC	CASSSGGDSYEQYF
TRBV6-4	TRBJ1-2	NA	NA	TGTGCCAGCAGTGCCCAAACAGCTAGCCTAGGAGGCTACACCTTC	CASSAQTASLGGYTF
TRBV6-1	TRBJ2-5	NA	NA	TGTGCCAGCAATATACAGGGTTTACAAGAGACCCAGTACTTC	CASNIQGLQETQYF
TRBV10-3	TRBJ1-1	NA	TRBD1	TGTGCCATCCGTCCACAGGGGGGGAACACTGAAGCTTTCTTT	CAIRPQGGNTEAFF
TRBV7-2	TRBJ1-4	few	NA	TGTGCCAGCAGCTTCCCTACAACTAATGAAAAACTGTTTTTT	CASSFPTTNEKLFF
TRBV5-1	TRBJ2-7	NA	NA	TGCGCCAGCAGCTTGGAAGTGACAGCTGATTACGAGCAGTACTTC	CASSLEVTADYEQYF
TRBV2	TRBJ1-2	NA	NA	TGTGCCAGCAGTGACCCCGTTGGCGGCTATGGCTACACCTTC	CASSDPVGGYGYTF
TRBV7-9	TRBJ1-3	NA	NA	TGTGCCAGTCATCCGGGATACTCTGGAAACACCATATATTTT	CASHPGYSGNTIYF
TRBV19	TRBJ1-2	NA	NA	TGTGCCAGTCACTTTGCGGGGGGAGTCTATGGCTACACCTTC	CASHFAGGVYGYTF
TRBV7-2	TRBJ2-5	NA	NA	TGTGCCAGCAGCCGAACTTTAGGGGCCCAAGAGACCCAGTACTTC	CASSRTLGAQETQYF
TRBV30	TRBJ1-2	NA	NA	TGTGCCTGGAGTGTAATGGGGGCACTTAACTGTGGCTACACCTTC	CAWSVMGALNCGYTF
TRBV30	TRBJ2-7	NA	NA	TGTGCCTGGAGTGTAAGCAGGGTGAAGGACGAGCAGTACTTC	CAWSVSRVKDEQYF
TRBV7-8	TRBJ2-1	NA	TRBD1	TGTGCCAGCCACGCCCGTCCGACAGGGATCGTCAATGAGCAGTTCTTC	CASHARPTGIVNEQFF
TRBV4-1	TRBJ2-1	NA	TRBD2	TGCGCCAGCAGCCAAGATAATGGGGGGGGGAATGAGCAGTTCTTC	CASSQDNGGGNEQFF
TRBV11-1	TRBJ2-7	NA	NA	TGTGCCAGCAGGCCCCCGGGGGTTCTCGAGCAGTACTTC	CASRPPGVLEQYF
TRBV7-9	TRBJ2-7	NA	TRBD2	TGTGCCAGCAGCTTAGGACGGGACTACTACGAGCAGTACTTC	CASSLGRDYYEQYF
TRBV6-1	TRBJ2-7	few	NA	TGTGCCAGCAGTGTTGGGCTTTCCTACGAGCAGTACTTC	CASSVGLSYEQYF
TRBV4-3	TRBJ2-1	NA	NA	TGCGCCAGCAGCCAAGGGGAGGGGGGCCCCTACAATGAGCAGTTCTTC	CASSQGEGGPYNEQFF
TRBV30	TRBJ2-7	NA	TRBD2	TGTGCCTCAGGACTAGCGACCTACGAGCAGTACTTC	CASGLATYEQYF
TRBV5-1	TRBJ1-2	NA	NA	TGCGCCAGCAGTCAAGAGGCCCAAATCAGAGGCTATGGCTACACCTTC	CASSQEAQIRGYGYTF
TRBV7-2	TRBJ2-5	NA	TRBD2	TGTGCCAGCAGCTTAGGGACTAGCGGGGTAAAGACCCAGTACTTC	CASSLGTSGVKTQYF
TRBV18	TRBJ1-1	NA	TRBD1	TGTGCCAGCTCACCACCGGGCAGGGGGAGAAACACTGAAGCTTTCTTT	CASSPPGRGRNTEAFF
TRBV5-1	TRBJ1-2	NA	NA	TGCGCCAGCAGCTTGTTGCAGGGATCCTATGGCTACACCTTC	CASSLLQGSYGYTF
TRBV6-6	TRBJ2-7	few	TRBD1	TGTGCCAGCAGTTATAGGGCAGGGGGCGGCTACGAGCAGTACTTC	CASSYRAGGGYEQYF
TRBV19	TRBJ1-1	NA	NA	TGTGCCAGTAGCCGTTTGGACGCGGGCGACACTGAAGCTTTCTTT	CASSRLDAGDTEAFF
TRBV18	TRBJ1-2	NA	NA	TGTGCCAGCTCACCAGTAAACACAGGCTATGGCTACACCTTC	CASSPVNTGYGYTF
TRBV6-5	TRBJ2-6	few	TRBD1	TGTGCCAGCAGTTCGACAGGGGCTGGGGCCAACGTCCTGACTTTC	CASSSTGAGANVLTF
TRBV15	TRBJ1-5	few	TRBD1	TGTGCCACCAGCTCTCTGTCAGGGGGCCGAAATCAGCCCCAGCATTTT	CATSSLSGGRNQPQHF
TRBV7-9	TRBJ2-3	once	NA	TGTGCCAGCAGCTTAGGGCCAGGGTCCATCGATACGCAGTATTTT	CASSLGPGSIDTQYF
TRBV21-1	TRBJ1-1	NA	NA	TGTGCCAGCAGCAAAGGGCTCAGGGTTGGGGCTGAAGCTTTCTTT	CASSKGLRVGAEAFF